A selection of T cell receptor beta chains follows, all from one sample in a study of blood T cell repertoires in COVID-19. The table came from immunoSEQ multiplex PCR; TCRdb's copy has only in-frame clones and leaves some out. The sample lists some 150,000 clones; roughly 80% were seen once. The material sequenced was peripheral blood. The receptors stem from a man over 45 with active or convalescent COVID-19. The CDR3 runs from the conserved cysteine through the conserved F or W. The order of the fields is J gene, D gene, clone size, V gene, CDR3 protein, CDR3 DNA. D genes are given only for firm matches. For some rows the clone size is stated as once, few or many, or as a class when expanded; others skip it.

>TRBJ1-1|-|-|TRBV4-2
CASSPGYGGVPEAFF
TGTGCCAGCAGCCCCGGATACGGGGGAGTCCCTGAAGCTTTCTTT
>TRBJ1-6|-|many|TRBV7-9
CASSLGSGYSPLHF
TGTGCCAGCAGCTTAGGATCAGGCTATTCACCCCTCCACTTT
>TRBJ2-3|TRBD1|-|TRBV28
CASATGKTDTQYF
TGTGCCAGCGCGACAGGGAAAACAGATACGCAGTATTTT
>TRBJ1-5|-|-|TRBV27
CASRFWASGNQPQHF
TGTGCCAGCAGGTTTTGGGCGTCCGGTAATCAGCCCCAGCATTTT
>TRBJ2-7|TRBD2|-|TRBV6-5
CAIRASGIYEQYF
TGTGCCATTAGGGCTAGCGGGATCTACGAGCAGTACTTC
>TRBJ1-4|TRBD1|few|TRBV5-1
CASRKASGQGNEKLFF
TGCGCCAGCAGAAAAGCGTCGGGACAGGGCAATGAAAAACTGTTTTTT
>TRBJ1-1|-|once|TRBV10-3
CAISESHGGAFF
TGTGCCATCAGTGAGTCACACGGAGGAGCTTTCTTT
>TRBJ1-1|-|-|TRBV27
CASRRGGNTEAFF
TGTGCCAGCCGGAGGGGAGGGAACACTGAAGCTTTCTTT
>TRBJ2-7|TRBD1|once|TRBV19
CASSIPQGKHYEQYF
TGTGCCAGTAGTATCCCACAGGGGAAACACTACGAGCAGTACTTC
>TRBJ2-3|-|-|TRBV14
CASSQEVLGRDYTDTQYF
TGTGCCAGCAGCCAAGAAGTATTAGGGCGGGATTACACAGATACGCAGTATTTT
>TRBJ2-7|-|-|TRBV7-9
CASSPPQEKYYEQYF
TGTGCCAGCAGCCCCCCACAGGAGAAGTACTACGAGCAGTACTTC
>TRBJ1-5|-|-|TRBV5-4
CASSLDGGGQDQPQHF
TGTGCCAGCAGCTTGGATGGGGGGGGCCAGGATCAGCCCCAGCATTTT
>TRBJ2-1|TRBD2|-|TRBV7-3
CASSLTASGSNNEQFF
TGTGCCAGCAGCTTAACCGCTAGCGGGAGTAACAATGAGCAGTTCTTC
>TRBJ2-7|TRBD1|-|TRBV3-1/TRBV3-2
CASSQAGTGVEQYF
TGTGCCAGCAGCCAAGCAGGGACAGGGGTCGAGCAGTACTTC
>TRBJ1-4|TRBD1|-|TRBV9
CASSTTGQSTNEKLFF
TGTGCCAGCAGCACCACGGGACAGTCAACTAATGAAAAACTGTTTTTT
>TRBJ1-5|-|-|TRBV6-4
CASSPGSNQPQHF
TGTGCCAGCAGCCCGGGGAGCAATCAGCCCCAGCATTTT
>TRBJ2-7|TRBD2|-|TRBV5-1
CASSLRTSGYDDEQYF
TGCGCCAGCAGCCTCCGGACTAGCGGGTACGACGACGAGCAGTACTTC
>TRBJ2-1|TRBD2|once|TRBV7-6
CASSLTSAYNEQFF
TGTGCCAGCAGCTTAACTAGCGCCTACAATGAGCAGTTCTTC
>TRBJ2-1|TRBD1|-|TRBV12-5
CASAFSGQGANYNEQFF
TGTGCTAGTGCCTTCTCCGGACAGGGGGCTAACTACAATGAGCAGTTCTTC
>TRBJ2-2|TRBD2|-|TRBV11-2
CASSGLAGGGELFF
TGTGCCAGCAGCGGACTAGCGGGAGGCGGGGAGCTGTTTTTT
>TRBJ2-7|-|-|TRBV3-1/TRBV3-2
CASSPRQNTFYEQYF
TGTGCCAGCAGCCCAAGACAGAATACCTTCTACGAGCAGTACTTC
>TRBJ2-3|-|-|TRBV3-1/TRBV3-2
CASSPRLEGGTDTQYF
TGTGCCAGCAGCCCCCGACTAGAAGGAGGCACAGATACGCAGTATTTT
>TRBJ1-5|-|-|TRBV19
CASSIEAAPGQPQHF
TGTGCCAGTAGTATAGAAGCAGCCCCGGGACAGCCCCAGCATTTT
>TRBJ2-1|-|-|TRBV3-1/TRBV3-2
CASTPTITTSYNEQFF
TGTGCCAGCACTCCGACTATTACCACGTCCTACAATGAGCAGTTCTTC
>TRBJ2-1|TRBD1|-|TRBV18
CASSPETGGYNEQFF
TGTGCCAGCTCACCTGAGACAGGGGGCTACAATGAGCAGTTCTTC
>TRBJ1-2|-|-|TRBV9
CASSVEEVFNYGYTF
TGTGCCAGCAGCGTCGAGGAGGTTTTTAACTATGGCTACACCTTC
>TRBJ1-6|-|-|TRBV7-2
CASSPSNSPLHF
TGTGCCAGCAGCCCTAGTAATTCACCCCTCCACTTT
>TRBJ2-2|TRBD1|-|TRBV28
CASSVTGEAGELFF
TGTGCCAGCAGTGTAACAGGGGAAGCCGGGGAGCTGTTTTTT
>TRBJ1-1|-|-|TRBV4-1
CASSQRGAGTEAFF
TGCGCCAGCAGCCAGCGGGGGGCTGGCACTGAAGCTTTCTTT
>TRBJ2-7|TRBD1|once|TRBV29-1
CSAVGTGINSYEQYF
TGCAGCGCCGTCGGGACAGGGATTAACTCCTACGAGCAGTACTTC
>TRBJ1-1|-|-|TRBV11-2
CASSLLAVNTEAFF
TGTGCCAGCAGCTTACTAGCGGTCAACACTGAAGCTTTCTTT
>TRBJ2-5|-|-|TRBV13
CASSRTGIYDWTQYF
TGTGCCAGCAGCCGAACCGGGATCTACGACTGGACCCAGTACTTC
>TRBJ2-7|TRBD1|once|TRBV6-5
CASSYAGTAYEQYF
TGTGCCAGCAGTTACGCCGGGACAGCATACGAGCAGTACTTC
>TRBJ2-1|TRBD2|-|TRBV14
CASSQGAGAYNEQFF
TGTGCCAGCAGCCAAGGAGCGGGAGCCTACAATGAGCAGTTCTTC
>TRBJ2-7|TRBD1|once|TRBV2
CASIPGQGSYEQYF
TGTGCCAGCATTCCGGGACAGGGGTCCTACGAGCAGTACTTC
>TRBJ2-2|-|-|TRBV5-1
CASSPYGLNTGELFF
TGCGCCAGCAGCCCTTACGGACTGAACACCGGGGAGCTGTTTTTT
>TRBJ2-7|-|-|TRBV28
CASSFDRYEQYF
TGTGCCAGCAGTTTTGATCGGTACGAGCAGTACTTC
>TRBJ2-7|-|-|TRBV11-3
CASSPRGGIGEQYF
TGTGCCAGCAGCCCGAGGGGGGGTATCGGCGAGCAGTACTTC
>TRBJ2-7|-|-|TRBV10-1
CASTPGIYEQYF
TGCGCCAGTACTCCCGGGATCTACGAGCAGTACTTC
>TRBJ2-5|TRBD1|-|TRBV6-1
CASSEGLTGSETQYF
TGTGCCAGCAGTGAAGGATTGACAGGGTCGGAGACCCAGTACTTC